Listed below are T cell receptor delta chains from one sample, sequenced in a study of Vδ1+ human thymocytes. TCRdb re-called clones from the multiplex PCR reads via CATT. The data show under 80,000 delta-chain clones, 30% to 40% seen once. The sample comprised Vdelta1+ gamma-delta thymocytes from the thymus. Receptor source: a boy in the first two years of life who had congenital heart surgery. Both conserved end residues are part of each CDR3. D genes are given only for firm matches. Size is omitted from some rows. Given values are once, few, many or a class for expanded clones.

j_gene,d_gene,abundance,v_gene,CDR3nt,CDR3aa
TRDJ1,NA,NA,TRDV1,TGTGCTCTTGGGGAGATGAGATCCCAGCACACGAGCCCGTACTACACCGATAAACTCATCTTT,CALGEMRSQHTSPYYTDKLIF
TRDJ1,NA,NA,TRDV1,TGTGCTCTTGGGGAACTAGTTACGCGCCCTGGAGAGACCGATAAACTCATCTTT,CALGELVTRPGETDKLIF
TRDJ1,TRDD3,few,TRDV1,TGTGCTCTTGCGGGTTGCTGGGGGATACAAAGCGACACCGATAAACTCATCTTT,CALAGCWGIQSDTDKLIF
TRDJ1,TRDD3,NA,TRDV1,TGTGCTCTTGGGGAAGCCTGGGGGATACGGGATAAACTCATCTTT,CALGEAWGIRDKLIF
TRDJ1,TRDD3,few,TRDV1,TGTGCTTTTGGGGAGCCACCCCCCTCCTACAAGGGGGATACTGCTCATAAACTCATCTTT,CAFGEPPPSYKGDTAHKLIF
TRDJ1,TRDD3,few,TRDV1,TGTGCTCTTGGGGGTTTTCCTCACCCACTCCTCTACTGGGGGATTTTGGGTTCAATGTACACCGATAAACTCATCTTT,CALGGFPHPLLYWGILGSMYTDKLIF
TRDJ1,TRDD3,few,TRDV2,TGTGCCTGTGACAGTCAAGCCGTACTGGGGGATAACGGACACGATAAACTCATCTTT,CACDSQAVLGDNGHDKLIF
TRDJ1,TRDD3,NA,TRDV1,TGTGCTCTTGGGGAACTAGCTTCGAGGGGATACGCGTACACCGATAAGCTCATCTTT,CALGELASRGYAYTDKLIF
TRDJ1,TRDD3,few,TRDV1,TGTGCTCTTGGGGGGCAATTTCCCCTTACTGGGGGATTTCCCACCGATAAACTCATCTTT,CALGGQFPLTGGFPTDKLIF
TRDJ1,NA,NA,TRDV1,TGTGCTCTTGGGGAACATCCTGCAGGGGGCTGGGAGGCCGATAAACTCATCTTT,CALGEHPAGGWEADKLIF
TRDJ1,TRDD3,few,TRDV1,TGTGCTCTTGGGGGGGGACCCGTTCTACTGGGGGACCTCGATAAACTCATCTTT,CALGGGPVLLGDLDKLIF